This T cell receptor (beta chain) was identified in a study of a mutant IDH1 vaccine in newly diagnosed glioma. The V end was cut by 3 bases, the J end by 1 base, with 1 base between. The CDR3 has 11 amino acids. The germline gives CDR1 PRHDT, CDR2 FYEKMQ (reference sequence). The time point is: week 11, during vaccination. Each vaccine dose was 300 ug of mutant IDH1 20-mer peptide, with topical imiquimod. As to this clone: Its antigen is still unknown.

Method: immunoSEQ multiplex PCR; TCRdb's copy keeps in-frame clones and lacks some. Of roughly 130,000 clones in the sample, 80% were seen once. The input for sequencing was PBMCs, taken from a glioma patient whose treatment included an IDH1 peptide vaccine. The clonotype comes from a man aged 35 to 55 with glioma. V gene TRBV13 combines with J gene TRBJ2-7, with D unclear. CDR3 in amino acids: CASSLSYEQYF. For the CDR3, the DNA is TGTGCCAGCAGCTTGTCCTACGAGCAGTACTTC.